This T cell receptor beta chain was retrieved from a study of cytomegalovirus exposure and HLA in healthy donors. Study at large: An earlier analysis identified 120 million or so unique TCR beta sequences in about 179 million T cells. Study-level points and caveats: One variant, a missense change in DCLRE1C, was linked in a later analysis to TCR beta V- and J-gene trimming. Accurate HLA-A and HLA-B prediction from TCR beta sequences was reported for most subjects.

Germline CDR1 and CDR2: SGHRS and YFSETQ. V lost 0 bases and J 6 bases, leaving 12 bases between the germline ends. The CDR3 is 14 residues long. For this clone: What it binds is not known.

PCR primers comprised 60 Vbeta and 13 Jbeta primers. Clones were sequenced by immunoSEQ multiplex PCR, and TCRdb holds only the in-frame ones, with some missing. Here the sample spans about 140,000 clones, approximately 9% being singletons. This chain connects TRBV5-1 to TRBJ2-5; TRBD1 might be the D (6 bases). This receptor was identified in a woman between 40 and 55 years old in good health and CMV-seropositive. Sequencing was carried out using PBMCs. CDR3 sequence reads: CASSLGAGEKTQYF. The DNA of the CDR3 is TGCGCCAGCAGCTTGGGGGCAGGGGAAAAGACCCAGTACTTC.